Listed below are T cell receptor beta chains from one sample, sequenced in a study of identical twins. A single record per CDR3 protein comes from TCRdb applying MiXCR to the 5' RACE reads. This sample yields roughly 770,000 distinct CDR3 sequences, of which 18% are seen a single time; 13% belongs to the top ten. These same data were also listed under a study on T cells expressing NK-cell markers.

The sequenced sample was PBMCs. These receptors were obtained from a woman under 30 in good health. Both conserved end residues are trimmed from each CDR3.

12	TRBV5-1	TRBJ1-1	ASKAGEYYTEAF
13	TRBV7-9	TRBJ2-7	ASSPGVAVSYEQY
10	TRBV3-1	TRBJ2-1	ASSQGLAFLL
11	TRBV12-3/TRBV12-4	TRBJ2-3	ASSGQFTDTQY
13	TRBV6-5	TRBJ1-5	ASSYSDRDVQPQH
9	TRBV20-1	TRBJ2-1	SAQLRGEQF
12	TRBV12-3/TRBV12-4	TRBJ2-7	ATRADSAIGEQY
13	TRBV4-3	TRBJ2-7	ASSQEIVGLREQY
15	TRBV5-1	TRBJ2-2	ASSSTSGGFNTGELF
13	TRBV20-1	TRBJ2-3	SAGTSGSVTDTQY
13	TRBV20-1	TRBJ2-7	SARQGPGRSYEQY
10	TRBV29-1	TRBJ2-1	SAPNTYNEQF
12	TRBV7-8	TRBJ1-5	ASSLASSDQPQH
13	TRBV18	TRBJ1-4	ASSRTGARDEKLF